Below are 21 T cell receptor beta chains sequenced from a single sample in a study of OX40 agonist ivuxolimab in advanced cancers. The library was generated by the immunoSEQ multiplex PCR assay. TCRdb re-hosts the immuneACCESS table, in-frame sequences only. Its copies lack some clones; in the studies checked, an unresolved V gene accounts for under half of them, and the cause for the rest is not known. The sample table holds 55,000 to 70,000 clones, of which around 83% were seen once. The ten largest clonotypes hold more than 1.4% of the sample. The material was CD4+ or CD8+ T cells sorted from blood, obtained in a trial of the OX40 agonist ivuxolimab. These receptors were collected from an adult with an advanced solid tumor such as melanoma, head and neck, liver or kidney cancer.

This chain links TRBV30 with TRBJ1-5, with D tentatively TRBD1 (6 bases). Trimming removed 1 base at V and 5 bases at J, with 9 bases between. The length of the CDR3 is 13 residues. CDR1 and CDR2 (germline): GTSNPN, SVGIG (reference sequence). The CDR3 DNA reads TGTGCCTGGAGTGAAAACAGGGATCAGCCCCAGCATTTT. It translates to CAWSENRDQPQHF.

The chain employs TRBV1 and TRBJ2-3; the table names TRBD1, a call not compared with the DNA. TRBV1 is a pseudogene segment. This CDR3 contains 13 residues. CDR3 sequence (DNA): TGCACCAGCAGCCGACAGGGTTCAGATACGCAGTATTTT. As protein: CTSSRQGSDTQYF.

J is TRBJ2-5 and V is TRBV16; TRBD1 is a possible D gene (5 bases). With 0 bases removed from V and 5 bases from J, the gap between germline ends came to 10 bases. This CDR3 is 14 amino acids long. The germline gives CDR1 KGHSY, CDR2 FQNENV. CDR3 residues: CASSQSGQGETQYF. In DNA form, the CDR3 reads TGTGCCAGCAGCCAATCGGGGCAGGGTGAGACCCAGTACTTC.

This clone has more than one count but fewer than ten. The rearrangement links TRBV6-5 to TRBJ2-6; the D gene is possibly TRBD2 (5 bases). Germline V CDR1 and CDR2: MNHEY, SVGAGI. Trimming removed 4 bases from V and 5 bases from J, with 12 bases in between. The CDR3 consists of 15 residues. CDR3 bases: TGTGCCAGCAGTTCCACTGAGGGCCGGGCCAACGTCCTGACTTTC. Amino acids: CASSSTEGRANVLTF.

On this clone itself: The sample carries other DNA sequences with the same CDR3. The chain employs TRBV18 and TRBJ2-3; no clear D gene. V lost 2 bases to trimming and J lost 3 bases, with 3 bases between them. The CDR3 is 12 residues long. Germline loops: CDR1 KGHSH, CDR2 LQKENI. The CDR3 nucleotides are TGTGCCAGCTCACCAGGTACAGATACGCAGTATTTT. This translates into CASSPGTDTQYF.

The CDR3, as DNA: TGTGCCAGCAGGAGGGACAGGGGGCAGTTTGGCTACACCTTC. This encodes CASRRDRGQFGYTF. The chain couples TRBV6-1 to TRBJ1-2, with 12 nucleotides matching TRBD1. This CDR3 has 14 residues. V shed 6 bases, J shed 7 bases, and the junction held 6 bases outside the gene matches. In germline, CDR1 is MNHNS, CDR2 SASEGT.

The rearrangement links TRBV5-4 to TRBJ1-2, with unresolved D. CDR3 length equals 14 residues. V lost 1 base and J lost 5, with 12 bases in between. In germline, CDR1 is SGHNT, CDR2 YYREEE (reference sequence). CDR3 DNA: TGTGCCAGCAGCTTGAGCAGAGAAGAGTATGGCTACACCTTC. The encoded protein is CASSLSREEYGYTF.

The chain is built from TRBV15 and TRBJ2-2; D is ambiguous. V lost 1 base and J lost 3, with 9 bases in between. In germline, CDR1 is LNHNV, CDR2 YYDKDF (reference sequence). This CDR3 is built from 15 residues. CDR3 nucleotides: TGTGCCACCAGCAGAGGGGTTTCCTACACCGGGGAGCTGTTTTTT. Amino acid sequence: CATSRGVSYTGELFF.

This clone has more than one count but fewer than ten. This chain uses TRBV27 with TRBJ2-7, with 14 nucleotides matching TRBD2. Germline V CDR1 and CDR2: MNHEY, SMNVEV (reference sequence). V was pared by 4 bases and J by 3 bases, with 17 bases of the junction left unmatched. The CDR3 totals 20 residues. DNA of the CDR3: TGTGCCAGCAGTTCGAACAGGCGGCCGGGACTAGCGGGGGTAGTCTACGAGCAGTACTTC. Translating gives CASSSNRRPGLAGVVYEQYF.

CDR3 in amino acids: CASRGPYSGANVLTF. CDR3 DNA: TGTGCCAGCAGGGGTCCTTACTCTGGGGCCAACGTCCTGACTTTC. V gene TRBV28 combines with J gene TRBJ2-6; D is undetermined. The CDR3 runs 15 residues. Trimming shortened V by 6 bases and J by 0 bases, and 9 bases separated the two germline ends. CDR1 and CDR2 (germline): MDHEN, SYDVKM.

The rearrangement joins TRBV5-1 to TRBJ2-5; D possibly corresponds to TRBD2 (8 bases). Germline CDR1 and CDR2: SGHRS and YFSETQ. CDR3 length equals 14 residues. Trimming removed 6 bases at V and 7 bases at J, with 19 bases between. DNA of the CDR3: TGCGCCAGCATCCGTGACAGGGCGGGAGGGACCCAGTACTTC. The encoded protein is CASIRDRAGGTQYF.

This clone was seen once. The CDR3 is CASRMTVNQPQHF. The CDR3 region has the DNA TGTGCCAGCAGGATGACAGTTAACCAGCCCCAGCATTTT. This chain links TRBV6-5 with TRBJ1-5; perhaps TRBD1 as D (5 bases). Germline lookup yields CDR1 MNHEY and CDR2 SVGAGI. The CDR3 runs to 13 residues. V shed 6 bases and J shed 7 bases, with 13 bases lying between them.

This clone was counted only a few times. The chain employs TRBV7-9 and TRBJ1-4; D remains ambiguous. This CDR3 is built from 19 residues. The V gene lost 4 bases and the J gene lost 3 bases, with 24 bases spanning the gap. The germline V gene has CDR1 SEHNR and CDR2 FQNEAQ (reference sequence). Here the CDR3 DNA reads TGTGCCAGCAGCTCGGTGGAGTGGCGGTTCCCGCTTTCTAATGAAAAACTGTTTTTT. Residues: CASSSVEWRFPLSNEKLFF.

This clone showed up just once. The V call is TRBV9, the J call TRBJ2-3; the match to TRBD2 covers 11 bases. Per germline, CDR1 SGDLS and CDR2 YYNGEE. V was pared by 0 bases and J by 5 bases, with 8 bases of the junction left unmatched. The CDR3 consists of 17 residues. CDR3 DNA sequence: TGTGCCAGCAGCGTAGATCCTAGCGGGGGGCGGGTAGATACGCAGTATTTT. Encoded protein: CASSVDPSGGRVDTQYF.

The chain has TRBV6-1 and TRBJ1-2; D gene uncertain. This CDR3 comprises 14 residues. The V end lost 1 base, the J end lost 8 bases, and 14 bases lay between the germline ends. Germline CDR1 is MNHNS and CDR2 is SASEGT. The CDR3 sequence: CASSEEDILWGYTF. The CDR3 DNA follows: TGTGCCAGCAGTGAAGAAGACATCCTCTGGGGCTACACCTTC.

The chain joins TRBV2 to TRBJ1-1; 10 bases match TRBD1. The V segment lost 5 bases and the J segment 9 bases; nucleotides outside the gene matches: 9. The CDR3 runs 14 residues. Per germline, CDR1 SNHLY and CDR2 FYNNEI. CDR3 residues: CASSKGQGQPKAFF. DNA of the CDR3: TGTGCCAGCAGTAAGGGACAGGGGCAACCCAAAGCTTTCTTT.

The rearrangement uses TRBV5-4 and TRBJ2-1; no definite D call. CDR1 and CDR2 (germline): SGHNT, YYREEE (reference sequence). The CDR3 is 16 amino acids. The V end was cut by 0 bases, the J end by 8 bases, with 18 bases between. Here the CDR3 reads CASSLEIRAAPDEQFF. The CDR3 region has the DNA TGTGCCAGCAGCTTGGAAATTAGGGCAGCGCCTGATGAGCAGTTCTTC.

This clone is a singleton in its sample. The V call is TRBV29-1, the J call TRBJ2-1; D gene unclear. V shed 8 bases and J shed 5 bases, with 13 bases lying between them. The CDR3 is 12 amino acids. The germline V gene encodes CDR1 SQVTM and CDR2 ANQGSEA. In DNA, the CDR3 is TGCAGCACGGAAGACGCCAACAATGAGCAGTTCTTC. Translation gives CSTEDANNEQFF.

This clone has more than one count but fewer than ten. The chain links TRBV6-5 to TRBJ1-1, with D maybe TRBD1 (6 bases). Germline values: CDR1 MNHEY, CDR2 SVGAGI. The CDR3 extends over 15 amino acids. Trimming stripped 8 bases from V and 4 bases from J, with 20 bases between. CDR3 in DNA: TGTGCCAGCCATTCGTTGGGGGGGGCGTCCACTGAAGCTTTCTTT. This translates into CASHSLGGASTEAFF.

The genes are TRBV6-5 and TRBJ1-3, with D hard to call. CDR1 and CDR2 (germline): MNHEY, SVGAGI. With 0 bases removed from V and 4 bases from J, the gap between germline ends came to 13 bases. This CDR3 has 16 amino acids. CDR3 amino acids: CASSYSTGSLGNTIYF. CDR3 nucleotide sequence: TGTGCCAGCAGTTACTCGACCGGATCTCTGGGAAACACCATATATTTT.

This chain connects TRBV11-3 to TRBJ2-1; D gene unclear. With 3 bases removed from V and 5 bases from J, the gap between germline ends came to 8 bases. This CDR3 is built from 13 residues. Germline V gives CDR1 SGHNT, CDR2 YENEEA. The CDR3 loop reads CASSFAEDNEQFF. In DNA, the CDR3 is TGTGCCAGCAGCTTCGCAGAGGACAATGAGCAGTTCTTC.